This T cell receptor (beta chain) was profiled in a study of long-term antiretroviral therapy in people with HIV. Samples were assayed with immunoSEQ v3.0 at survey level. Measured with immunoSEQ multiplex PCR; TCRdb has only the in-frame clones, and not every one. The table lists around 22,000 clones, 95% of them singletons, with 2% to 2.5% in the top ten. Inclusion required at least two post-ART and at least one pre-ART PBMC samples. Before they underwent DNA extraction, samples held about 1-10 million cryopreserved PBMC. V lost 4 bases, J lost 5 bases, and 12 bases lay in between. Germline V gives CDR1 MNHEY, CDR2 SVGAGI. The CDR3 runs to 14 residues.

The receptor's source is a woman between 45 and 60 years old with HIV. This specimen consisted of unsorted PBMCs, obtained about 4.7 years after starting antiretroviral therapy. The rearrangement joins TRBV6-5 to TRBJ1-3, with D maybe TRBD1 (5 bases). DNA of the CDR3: TGTGCCAGCAGTTCCGCGGACAAAAGAAACACCATATATTTT. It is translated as CASSSADKRNTIYF.